The rows below give T cell receptor beta chains drawn from one sample of a study of T cells in Graves' hyperthyroidism and ophthalmopathy. One entry per CDR3 protein, called by TCRdb with MiXCR from the multiplex PCR reads. The sample has hundreds of thousands of distinct CDR3 sequences; roughly 14% are singletons. Sequencing was carried out using blood. The receptors were sampled from a man younger than 30 with Graves' ophthalmopathy. CDR3s include the opening cysteine and the closing phenylalanine or tryptophan. A D gene is named only where the DNA matches it firmly. Clone size is shown for a subset of rows, as once, few, many or a class of expanded clone.

V: TRBV18
J: TRBJ1-1
D: .
size: many
CDR3: CASSPVGQMNTEAFF
DNA: TGTGCCAGCTCACCAGTCGGACAGATGAACACTGAAGCTTTCTTT

V: TRBV5-1
J: TRBJ2-2
D: .
size: .
CDR3: CASSWTAGELFF
DNA: TGCGCCAGCAGTTGGACCGCCGGGGAGCTGTTTTTT

V: TRBV10-3
J: TRBJ2-1
D: TRBD2
size: many
CDR3: CAISELADEQFF
DNA: TGTGCCATCAGTGAACTAGCGGATGAGCAGTTCTTC

V: TRBV2
J: TRBJ2-3
D: TRBD2
size: .
CDR3: CAGSGGPDTQYF
DNA: TGTGCCGGCTCGGGGGGGCCAGATACGCAGTATTTT

V: TRBV6-1
J: TRBJ2-3
D: .
size: many
CDR3: CASSEVLSGGTDTQYF
DNA: TGTGCCAGCAGTGAAGTCCTGTCGGGAGGCACAGATACGCAGTATTTT

V: TRBV6-1
J: TRBJ2-1
D: TRBD2
size: many
CDR3: CASPPLAEGDNEQFF
DNA: TGTGCCAGTCCCCCGCTAGCGGAAGGGGACAATGAGCAGTTCTTC

V: TRBV9
J: TRBJ2-3
D: TRBD1
size: .
CDR3: CASSRGTGSTDTQYF
DNA: TGTGCCAGCAGCCGTGGGACAGGGAGCACAGATACGCAGTATTTT

V: TRBV27
J: TRBJ2-7
D: .
size: .
CDR3: CASSLEGNEQYF
DNA: TGTGCCAGCAGTTTAGAAGGGAATGAGCAGTACTTC

V: TRBV7-8
J: TRBJ1-6
D: TRBD1
size: many
CDR3: CASSARTGLDNSPLHF
DNA: TGTGCCAGCAGCGCACGGACAGGGTTGGATAATTCACCCCTCCACTTT

V: TRBV7-2
J: TRBJ2-2
D: .
size: few
CDR3: CASSFLWGTGELFF
DNA: TGTGCCAGCAGCTTCCTCTGGGGTACCGGGGAGCTGTTTTTT

V: TRBV19
J: TRBJ2-1
D: TRBD2
size: few
CDR3: CASSFTGTSNYNEQFF
DNA: TGTGCCAGTAGTTTCACCGGGACTAGCAACTACAATGAGCAGTTCTTC

V: TRBV3-1
J: TRBJ2-5
D: .
size: .
CDR3: CASSQGRGTQYF
DNA: TGTGCCAGCAGCCAAGGCCGGGGGACCCAGTACTTC

V: TRBV6-1
J: TRBJ1-6
D: .
size: many
CDR3: CASRPPGRAQGRSPLHF
DNA: TGTGCCAGCAGGCCACCAGGTCGAGCCCAGGGACGGTCACCCCTCCACTTT

V: TRBV18
J: TRBJ1-2
D: TRBD1
size: many
CDR3: CASSPPGTGYGYTF
DNA: TGTGCCAGCTCACCACCCGGGACAGGCTATGGCTACACCTTC

V: TRBV6-1
J: TRBJ1-4
D: TRBD1
size: few
CDR3: CASSPTIGTGMLLGELFF
DNA: TGTGCCAGCAGCCCTACCATTGGGACAGGGATGTTATTGGGGGAACTGTTTTTT

V: TRBV20-1
J: TRBJ2-3
D: TRBD1
size: .
CDR3: CSATYRGRALTDTQYF
DNA: TGCAGTGCTACTTACAGGGGGCGAGCTTTAACAGATACGCAGTATTTT

V: TRBV27
J: TRBJ2-5
D: .
size: .
CDR3: CASSSPGPGPLQETQYF
DNA: TGTGCCAGCAGTTCTCCCGGCCCGGGGCCCCTCCAAGAGACCCAGTACTTC

V: TRBV5-1
J: TRBJ2-3
D: TRBD2
size: many
CDR3: CASSLSPGLAALTQYF
DNA: TGCGCCAGCAGCTTGTCTCCGGGACTAGCAGCTCTTACGCAGTATTTT

V: TRBV7-2
J: TRBJ2-1
D: TRBD2
size: many
CDR3: CASSLPRRGWRNNEQFF
DNA: TGTGCCAGCAGCTTACCCCGGCGGGGGTGGAGAAACAATGAGCAGTTCTTC

V: TRBV10-3
J: TRBJ2-5
D: .
size: many
CDR3: CAIGGETQYF
DNA: TGTGCCATCGGAGGCGAGACCCAGTACTTC

V: TRBV11-2
J: TRBJ2-7
D: .
size: many
CDR3: CASSLEAGSSYEQYF
DNA: TGTGCCAGCAGCTTAGAGGCCGGGAGCTCCTACGAGCAGTACTTC

V: TRBV4-2
J: TRBJ2-1
D: TRBD2
size: .
CDR3: CASSLGAGDSNNEQFF
DNA: TGTGCCAGCAGCCTAGGAGCGGGGGACTCGAACAATGAGCAGTTCTTC

V: TRBV4-1
J: TRBJ2-7
D: .
size: .
CDR3: CASSQGAGLSYEQYF
DNA: TGCGCCAGCAGCCAAGGGGCCGGCCTCTCCTACGAGCAGTACTTC

V: TRBV9
J: TRBJ2-5
D: TRBD2
size: .
CDR3: CASSVEPTAGGREAQYF
DNA: TGTGCCAGCAGCGTAGAGCCTACAGCGGGGGGGCGGGAGGCCCAGTACTTC

V: TRBV6-6
J: TRBJ2-1
D: TRBD2
size: many
CDR3: CASSYGGGAQEQFF
DNA: TGTGCCAGCAGTTACGGCGGGGGGGCCCAAGAGCAGTTCTTC

V: TRBV30
J: TRBJ2-1
D: .
size: many
CDR3: CAWSGQPSNEQFF
DNA: TGTGCCTGGAGTGGTCAGCCGTCCAATGAGCAGTTCTTC

V: TRBV6-2/TRBV6-3
J: TRBJ2-7
D: TRBD2
size: many
CDR3: CASSFGTSGSSYEQYF
DNA: TGTGCCAGCAGTTTCGGGACTAGCGGGAGCTCCTACGAGCAGTACTTC

V: TRBV6-1
J: TRBJ1-1
D: .
size: few
CDR3: CASSSTDVEAFF
DNA: TGTGCCAGCAGTTCAACGGACGTTGAAGCTTTCTTT

V: TRBV9
J: TRBJ2-2
D: .
size: .
CDR3: CASSPRKAPNTGELFF
DNA: TGTGCCAGCAGCCCGCGGAAAGCACCAAACACCGGGGAGCTGTTTTTT

V: TRBV2
J: TRBJ1-1
D: .
size: .
CDR3: CASRGTSLLEAFF
DNA: TGTGCCAGCAGAGGGACCAGCCTCCTAGAAGCTTTCTTT

V: TRBV11-2
J: TRBJ1-4
D: .
size: few
CDR3: CASSPERYPGEKLFF
DNA: TGTGCCAGCAGCCCCGAGCGGTACCCTGGTGAAAAACTGTTTTTT

V: TRBV6-6
J: TRBJ1-1
D: .
size: .
CDR3: CASSYGGRNTEAFF
DNA: TGTGCCAGCAGTTACGGGGGGCGGAACACTGAAGCTTTCTTT

V: TRBV7-2
J: TRBJ1-2
D: .
size: many
CDR3: CASSTDLYGYTF
DNA: TGTGCCAGCAGCACGGACCTCTATGGCTACACCTTC

V: TRBV6-1
J: TRBJ2-1
D: TRBD2
size: many
CDR3: CASRRLAHNEQFF
DNA: TGTGCCAGCAGACGACTAGCCCACAATGAGCAGTTCTTC

V: TRBV27
J: TRBJ2-5
D: .
size: few
CDR3: CASSFSGSAGGQETQYF
DNA: TGTGCCAGCAGTTTTTCCGGGTCAGCAGGAGGCCAAGAGACCCAGTACTTC

V: TRBV19
J: TRBJ2-1
D: .
size: few
CDR3: CASRIRGGRMSEQFF
DNA: TGTGCCAGTAGGATCCGGGGCGGCAGAATGAGTGAGCAGTTCTTC

V: TRBV6-1
J: TRBJ2-1
D: TRBD2
size: few
CDR3: CANPRLASPNEQFF
DNA: TGTGCCAATCCCAGACTAGCCTCCCCCAATGAGCAGTTCTTC

V: TRBV4-1
J: TRBJ1-2
D: TRBD1
size: .
CDR3: CASSQPGTGLGYTF
DNA: TGCGCCAGCAGCCAACCCGGGACAGGGTTAGGCTACACCTTC

V: TRBV20-1
J: TRBJ2-3
D: .
size: many
CDR3: CSARVSGSSTDTQYF
DNA: TGCAGTGCTAGAGTCAGTGGGTCTAGCACAGATACGCAGTATTTT

V: TRBV7-9
J: TRBJ2-4
D: TRBD2
size: many
CDR3: CASSSSGRAIAKNIQYF
DNA: TGTGCCAGCAGCTCGAGCGGGAGAGCCATAGCCAAAAACATTCAGTACTTC

V: TRBV5-1
J: TRBJ2-7
D: .
size: many
CDR3: CASSWGDEQYF
DNA: TGCGCCAGCAGCTGGGGAGACGAGCAGTACTTC

V: TRBV20-1
J: TRBJ2-5
D: TRBD2
size: many
CDR3: CSADDGGGETQYF
DNA: TGCAGTGCTGACGACGGGGGGGGAGAGACCCAGTACTTC

V: TRBV20-1
J: TRBJ2-5
D: TRBD2
size: many
CDR3: CSARNPGLATQETQYF
DNA: TGCAGTGCCCGAAACCCCGGACTAGCTACCCAAGAGACCCAGTACTTC

V: TRBV30
J: TRBJ2-2
D: .
size: .
CDR3: CAWSVDLNTGELFF
DNA: TGTGCCTGGAGTGTAGACCTCAACACCGGGGAGCTGTTTTTT

V: TRBV27
J: TRBJ2-1
D: TRBD2
size: many
CDR3: CASSLMGLVYNEQFF
DNA: TGTGCCAGCAGTTTAATGGGACTAGTCTACAATGAGCAGTTCTTC

V: TRBV12-3/TRBV12-4
J: TRBJ1-5
D: .
size: many
CDR3: CASSATGNQPQHF
DNA: TGTGCCAGCAGTGCAACAGGGAATCAGCCCCAGCATTTT